What follows are 11 T cell receptor beta chains derived from one specimen sequenced in a study of neoadjuvant anti-PD-1 for oral cavity cancer. Sequencing used immunoSEQ multiplex PCR; TCRdb keeps in-frame clones, though not all of them. This repertoire shows approximately 23,000 clones, 40% to 50% found once; its top ten account for under 50%. Specified time point: after neoadjuvant nivolumab, at surgical resection. The source was tumor tissue, collected after nivolumab (anti-PD-1) treatment. These receptors all stem from a person aged 40 to 85 with oral cavity squamous cell carcinoma.

The CDR3 sequence is CASSLGGGVQPQHF. Here the CDR3 DNA reads TGTGCCAGCAGCTTAGGAGGCGGGGTCCAGCCCCAGCATTTT. This chain uses TRBV7-2 with TRBJ1-5; D not resolved. V was trimmed by 1 base and J by 7 bases, leaving 11 bases between them. CDR1 is SGHTA and CDR2 is FQGNSA in the germline V gene. The CDR3 contains 14 residues.

This clone was observed a few times. The CDR3 DNA is TGTGCCAGCAGCAAAACCGGGACGGTGAACACTGAAGCTTTCTTT. It translates to CASSKTGTVNTEAFF. The genes are TRBV11-2 and TRBJ1-1, with a possible D match to TRBD1 (5 bases). This CDR3 has 15 amino acids. V shed 5 bases and J shed 0 bases, with 13 bases lying between them. Germline CDR1 and CDR2: SGHAT and FQNNGV. The full variable domain, with the rest looked up from reference TRBV11-2 and TRBJ1-1, is EAGVAQSPRYKIIEKRQSVAFWCNPISGHATLYWYQQILGQGPKLLIQFQNNGVVDDSQLPKDRFSAERLKGVDSTLKIQPAKLEDSAVYLCASSKTGTVNTEAFFGQGTRLTVV.

Concerning this clone: The sample contains more than one DNA sequence encoding this CDR3. The genes are TRBV9 and TRBJ2-1; 8 bases map to TRBD2. The CDR3 contains 15 residues. Trimming at V came to 0 bases and at J to 2 bases, leaving 1 base not matched to a gene. The germline V gene has CDR1 SGDLS and CDR2 YYNGEE. In nucleotides, the CDR3 is TGTGCCAGCAGCGTAGCGGGGGGGCCCTACAATGAGCAGTTCTTC. It translates to CASSVAGGPYNEQFF. The variable domain in full, with the rest retrieved from reference TRBV9 and TRBJ2-1, is DSGVTQTPKHLITATGQRVTLRCSPRSGDLSVYWYQQSLDQGLQFLIQYYNGEERAKGNILERFSAQQFPDLHSELNLSSLELGDSALYFCASSVAGGPYNEQFFGPGTRLTVL.

This clone has only a few counts. V usage is TRBV5-1 and J usage is TRBJ2-5; 7 bases are a match to TRBD1. The length of the CDR3 is 14 residues. CDR1 and CDR2 (germline): SGHRS, YFSETQ. J gave up 1 base and V 3 bases, and 3 bases lay outside the gene matches. CDR3 in DNA: TGCGCCAGCAGCTCCGGGACAGCCCAAGAGACCCAGTACTTC. It codes for CASSSGTAQETQYF.

J is TRBJ1-5 and V is TRBV4-3, with D uncertain. V lost 1 base and J lost 7, with 11 bases in between. In germline, CDR1 is LGHNA, CDR2 YSLEER. The CDR3 has 14 amino acids. The CDR3 DNA follows: TGCGCCAGCAGCCAAGGGGCCAGAGGGCAGCCCCAGCATTTT. It encodes CASSQGARGQPQHF.

This chain joins TRBV28 and TRBJ2-7; possibly TRBD1 for D (6 bases). CDR1 MDHEN and CDR2 SYDVKM come from the germline V gene. CDR3 length equals 14 residues. Trimming shortened V by 6 bases and J by 0 bases, and 12 bases separated the two germline ends. As DNA, the CDR3 is TGTGCCAGCAGCGGACAGACTATCTCCTACGAGCAGTACTTC. It is translated as CASSGQTISYEQYF.

This chain uses TRBV6-5 with TRBJ2-7; weak D call: TRBD2 (7 bases). V lost 5 bases to trimming and J lost 6 bases, with 17 bases between them. Germline lookup yields CDR1 MNHEY and CDR2 SVGAGI. CDR3 size: 14 residues. CDR3 protein: CASSPDGGPLEQYF. The DNA for the CDR3 is TGTGCCAGCAGTCCTGACGGGGGGCCCCTCGAGCAGTACTTC.

The rearrangement uses TRBV9 and TRBJ1-6, with 7 bases that match TRBD1. V lost 4 bases to trimming and J lost 7 bases; unmatched junction nucleotides: 8. Germline V gene lookup returns CDR1 SGDLS and CDR2 YYNGEE. CDR3 length: 15 residues. CDR3 DNA: TGTGCCAGCAGCCCCAGGACAGGCTCGAATTCACCCCTCCACTTT. It codes for CASSPRTGSNSPLHF.

CDR3 DNA sequence: TGTGCCAGCAGCTTAGACGTGGGGCAGGGCAATCAGCCCCAGCATTTT. Its translation is CASSLDVGQGNQPQHF. The chain couples TRBV7-6 to TRBJ1-5; tentative D call: TRBD1 (5 bases). The germline V and J ends were trimmed by 1 base and 2 bases, with 12 bases remaining between them. Germline lookup yields CDR1 SGHVS and CDR2 FNYEAQ. The CDR3 has 16 residues.

CDR3 in DNA: TGTGCCAGCAGCTCGACCTGGACAGGGCCTGGAAACACCATATATTTT. Protein product: CASSSTWTGPGNTIYF. The chain carries TRBV7-9 and TRBJ1-3; TRBD1 matches at 8 bases. The V gene end was trimmed by 4 bases and the J gene end by 2 bases; junction bases not matched to a gene: 7. This CDR3 has 16 residues. Germline CDR1 is SEHNR and CDR2 is FQNEAQ (reference sequence).

This clone was recorded a few times. V and J are TRBV19 and TRBJ1-2; D uncertain. In germline, CDR1 is LNHDA, CDR2 SQIVND (reference sequence). This CDR3 has 11 residues. The germline V and J ends were trimmed by 6 bases and 4 bases, with 6 bases remaining between them. CDR3 in DNA: TGTGCCAGTAGCCGTACCTATGGCTACACCTTC. Its protein is CASSRTYGYTF.